This TCR beta chain was observed in a study of control samples from healthy donors and cancer patients. TCRdb's copy holds only in-frame clones and misses some; the assay was immunoSEQ multiplex PCR. The repertoire includes 15,000 to 20,000 clones, 85% to 90% of them detected once, and around 10% sits in the top ten. Germline CDR1 and CDR2: SGHTA and FQGNSA. The CDR3 is made up of 15 amino acids. V gave up 4 bases and J gave up 3 bases; unmatched junction bases: 3. Sequencing input: PBMCs. V gene TRBV7-2 combines with J gene TRBJ1-2; TRBD1 agrees at 12 bases. The sequence was collected from a woman in her 70s with colorectal cancer. In DNA form, the CDR3 reads TGTGCCAGCAGCTCCTGGGACAGGGGGCACTATGGCTACACCTTC. Its translation is CASSSWDRGHYGYTF.